Following are 31 T cell receptor beta chains from one sample sequenced in a study of T cells in Graves' hyperthyroidism and ophthalmopathy. What was amplified from RNA transcripts were TCR beta CDR3 regions. With the HTBI primer set, the TCR CDR3 went through a first round of RT-PCR. One entry per CDR3 protein results from TCRdb running MiXCR on the multiplex PCR reads. Found here are approximately 740,000 distinct CDR3 sequences, around 13% of them singletons; the top ten hold roughly 10%. Source material: blood. The receptors stem from a woman younger than 35 with Graves' hyperthyroidism.

This clonotype was counted at least ten times. The chain uses TRBV20-1 and TRBJ2-7, with TRBD1 matching 9 bases. The CDR3 runs 15 residues. In germline, CDR1 is DFQATT, CDR2 SNEGSKA (reference sequence). Germline trimming cut 2 bases from V and 6 bases from J; bases unmatched to any gene: 11. Here the CDR3 reads CSARNIGDRAGEQYF. In DNA form, the CDR3 reads TGCAGTGCTAGAAATATCGGGGACAGGGCAGGCGAGCAGTACTTC.

This chain connects TRBV19 to TRBJ2-1; D is ambiguous. Germline V CDR1 and CDR2: LNHDA, SQIVND (reference sequence). The CDR3 length is 14 residues. Trimming took 6 bases from V and 3 from J, leaving 12 bases between them. CDR3: CASRSSSDYNEQFF. For the CDR3, the DNA is TGTGCCAGTAGGAGTTCCAGTGACTACAATGAGCAGTTCTTC.

At least ten counts were recorded for this clonotype. This rearrangement joins TRBV2 to TRBJ2-7; 7 nucleotides align to TRBD1. This CDR3 spans 15 amino acids. V trimming: 6 bases; J trimming: 3 bases; junction bases outside the gene matches: 11. Germline-derived CDR1 and CDR2 are SNHLY and FYNNEI. This CDR3 is CASRYDRELNYEQYF. CDR3 DNA sequence: TGTGCCAGCAGGTACGACAGGGAGCTGAACTACGAGCAGTACTTC. Based on the CDR3 plus reference TRBV2 and TRBJ2-7, the full variable domain is EPEVTQTPSHQVTQMGQEVILRCVPISNHLYFYWYRQILGQKVEFLVSFYNNEISEKSEIFDDQFSVERPDGSNFTLKIRSTKLEDSAMYFCASRYDRELNYEQYFGPGTRLTVT.

This clonotype came up many times. The rearrangement links TRBV11-2 to TRBJ2-2, with D perhaps TRBD1 (6 bases). The CDR3 is made up of 15 amino acids. Trimming took 3 bases from V and 1 from J, leaving 9 bases between them. CDR1 is SGHAT and CDR2 is FQNNGV in the germline V gene. The CDR3 here is CASSFLGQNTGELFF. Here the CDR3 DNA reads TGTGCCAGCAGCTTCCTGGGACAGAACACCGGGGAGCTGTTTTTT. Combining the CDR3 with reference TRBV11-2 and TRBJ2-2 gives the whole variable domain EAGVAQSPRYKIIEKRQSVAFWCNPISGHATLYWYQQILGQGPKLLIQFQNNGVVDDSQLPKDRFSAERLKGVDSTLKIQPAKLEDSAVYLCASSFLGQNTGELFFGEGSRLTVL.

This clonotype showed up many times. This chain connects TRBV5-1 to TRBJ1-1, with 8 bases lining up with TRBD1. The J segment lost 1 base and the V segment lost 4 bases, leaving 12 bases of the junction unmatched. Germline CDR1 reads SGHRS; CDR2 reads YFSETQ. The CDR3 is 17 amino acids. This CDR3 reads CASSERTGTDRNTEAFF. DNA for the CDR3: TGCGCCAGCAGCGAAAGGACAGGGACTGACAGGAACACTGAAGCTTTCTTT. Together with reference TRBV5-1 and TRBJ1-1, the CDR3 gives the full variable domain: KAGVTQTPRYLIKTRGQQVTLSCSPISGHRSVSWYQQTPGQGLQFLFEYFSETQRNKGNFPGRFSGRQFSNSRSEMNVSTLELGDSALYLCASSERTGTDRNTEAFFGQGTRLTVV.

This clonotype was counted only a few times. J is TRBJ2-1 and V is TRBV29-1; TRBD2 matches 7 bases. The CDR3 consists of 14 residues. The trim removed 7 bases at V and 5 bases at J, leaving 11 bases unmatched. CDR1 SQVTM and CDR2 ANQGSEA come from the germline V gene. The CDR3 protein is CSAEPTSRNNEQFF. CDR3 in DNA: TGCAGCGCCGAACCGACTAGCCGAAACAATGAGCAGTTCTTC.

This clonotype was counted only a few times. The J gene is TRBJ1-1, the V gene TRBV27; D remains unclear. The V end was cut by 2 bases, the J end by 0 bases, with 7 bases between. Germline V lookup: CDR1 MNHEY, CDR2 SMNVEV (reference sequence). The CDR3 extends over 14 amino acids. The CDR3 here is CASSLSDVNTEAFF. The DNA for the CDR3 is TGTGCCAGCAGTTTAAGTGATGTGAACACTGAAGCTTTCTTT.

The table lists this clonotype with many counts. J is TRBJ1-5 and V is TRBV20-1; D ambiguous. V was pared by 0 bases and J by 5 bases, with 11 bases between. This CDR3 region has 14 residues. Germline V CDR1 and CDR2: DFQATT, SNEGSKA (reference sequence). CDR3 protein: CSARDSAGHQPQHF. In DNA form, the CDR3 reads TGCAGTGCTAGAGATTCTGCAGGACATCAGCCCCAGCATTTT.

A few counts support this clonotype. The rearrangement links TRBV6-1 to TRBJ2-5; D tentatively reads TRBD1 or TRBD2 (6 bases each). V was trimmed by 5 bases and J by 3 bases, leaving 22 bases between them. The CDR3 has 17 residues. Germline-derived CDR1 and CDR2 are MNHNS and SASEGT. The DNA of the CDR3 is TGTGCCAGCAGTCCCCCGGGAGCAACAGGGCCCGAAGAGACCCAGTACTTC. Translating gives CASSPPGATGPEETQYF.

This clonotype was observed a few times. The chain combines TRBV29-1 with TRBJ2-1, with a weak D call TRBD1 (6 bases). The V gene's germline CDR1 is SQVTM and CDR2 ANQGSEA. The V end was cut by 4 bases, the J end by 1 base, with 11 bases between. The CDR3 contains 14 residues. The CDR3 loop is CSVGTGTSYNEQFF. In DNA, the CDR3 is TGCAGCGTTGGGACCGGGACATCCTACAATGAGCAGTTCTTC.

This clonotype was seen a handful of times. This chain joins TRBV3-1 and TRBJ2-6, with 8 bases matching TRBD1. The CDR3 is 16 residues long. Germline trimming cut 8 bases from V and 4 bases from J; bases unmatched to any gene: 10. Germline assignment: CDR1 LGHDT and CDR2 YNNKEL (reference sequence). The CDR3 DNA reads TGTGCCAGCCGCCCGGGACAGGTAACGGGGGCCAACGTCCTGACTTTC. Amino acids: CASRPGQVTGANVLTF.

Of note for this clonotype: This may arise from a read error, as a much more abundant clone is one base away. The chain links TRBV2 to TRBJ2-7, with TRBD2 matching 10 bases. Germline V gene lookup returns CDR1 SNHLY and CDR2 FYNNEI. The CDR3 contains 13 residues. V was pared by 5 bases and J by 9 bases, with 7 bases of the junction left unmatched. The CDR3 nucleotides are TGTGCCAGCAGTCAGCGGGAGGGGTCGGGGCAGTACTTC. Its protein is CASSQREGSGQYF.

This clonotype was recorded a few times. The chain uses TRBV6-1 and TRBJ2-1; a possible D gene is TRBD2 (5 bases). The V end lost 6 bases, the J end lost 7 bases, and 13 bases lay between the germline ends. This CDR3 is built from 13 residues. CDR1 is MNHNS, CDR2 SASEGT, per germline. CDR3 sequence (DNA): TGTGCCAGCAGCCTACTAGGTGTGAATGAGCAGTTCTTC. Residues: CASSLLGVNEQFF.

The rearrangement uses TRBV15 and TRBJ2-3; 11 positions agree with TRBD2. With 2 bases clipped from V and 3 bases from J, the junction kept 7 bases outside the gene matches. CDR1 and CDR2 from the germline V gene are LNHNV and YYDKDF (reference sequence). The CDR3 has 17 residues. This chain's CDR3 is CATSRKLAGEGTDTQYF. In DNA form, the CDR3 reads TGTGCCACCAGCAGAAAACTAGCGGGAGAGGGGACAGATACGCAGTATTTT.

J is TRBJ1-2 and V is TRBV10-2; 8 nucleotides agree with TRBD1. Germline lookup yields CDR1 WSHSY and CDR2 SAAADI. This CDR3 spans 13 amino acids. V gave up 5 bases and J gave up 6 bases; unmatched junction bases: 5. For the CDR3, the DNA is TGCGCCAGCAGTCCATCAGGGGGCCATGGCTACACCTTC. Amino acid sequence: CASSPSGGHGYTF.

This clonotype has a count of ten or more. This chain links TRBV7-3 with TRBJ2-5, with D maybe TRBD2 (6 bases). Trimming stripped 5 bases from V and 4 bases from J, with 11 bases between. Germline V gene lookup returns CDR1 SGHTA and CDR2 FQGTGA. The CDR3 is 13 residues long. CDR3 DNA sequence: TGTGCCAGCAGCCGACTAGGCGCAGAGACCCAGTACTTC. Its protein product is CASSRLGAETQYF.

This clonotype was counted at least ten times. The chain couples TRBV18 to TRBJ2-7, with D possibly being TRBD1 (5 bases). Deletions cut 4 bases from V and 3 bases from J, with 10 bases between. CDR1 KGHSH and CDR2 LQKENI come from the germline V gene. CDR3 size: 13 residues. CDR3 protein: CASSLDKVYEQYF. The DNA for the CDR3 is TGTGCCAGCTCACTGGACAAAGTCTACGAGCAGTACTTC.

This clonotype was seen at least ten times. The genes are TRBV28 and TRBJ1-2; D uncertain. Germline V gene lookup returns CDR1 MDHEN and CDR2 SYDVKM. V was shortened by 5 bases and J by 3 bases, with 10 bases between the two germline ends. The CDR3 totals 13 residues. CDR3 DNA sequence: TGTGCCAGCAGTCTACCCGCTGACTATGGCTACACCTTC. It specifies CASSLPADYGYTF.

The table lists this clonotype with a few counts. The chain links TRBV12-3 or TRBV12-4 to TRBJ1-6; TRBD1 aligns across 9 bases. Losses at the gene ends were 5 bases for V and 8 bases for J; bases not matched to a gene: 13. The CDR3 spans 17 residues. The DNA of the CDR3 is TGTGCCAGCAGTCTCTTCTCCGGAGGGACAGGGCATTCACCCCTCCACTTT. Translation: CASSLFSGGTGHSPLHF.

This clonotype was seen at least ten times. This chain uses TRBV15 with TRBJ2-1; 8 bases match TRBD2. The germline CDR1 and CDR2 sequences are LNHNV and YYDKDF (reference sequence). The V gene end was trimmed by 3 bases and the J gene end by 1 base; junction bases not matched to a gene: 5. CDR3 size: 16 residues. The DNA of the CDR3 is TGTGCCACCAGCAGGGGTCTAGCGGGTTCCTACAATGAGCAGTTCTTC. Its translation: CATSRGLAGSYNEQFF.

This clonotype was seen once. V usage is TRBV27 and J usage is TRBJ2-3; no definite D call. The germline V gene has CDR1 MNHEY and CDR2 SMNVEV (reference sequence). Trimming took off 1 base at V and 6 bases at J, with 8 bases between the two ends. The CDR3 is 13 residues long. The CDR3 reads CASSLFWMDTQYF. The CDR3 DNA sequence: TGTGCCAGCAGTTTATTCTGGATGGATACGCAGTATTTT.

This clonotype was counted many times. This chain links TRBV5-6 with TRBJ2-3; 11 bases agree with TRBD1. Germline CDR1 and CDR2: SGHDT and YYEEEE. Trimming cost V 4 bases and J 4 bases; bases outside gene matches: 17. This CDR3 spans 19 amino acids. CDR3 sequence (DNA): TGTGCCAGCAGCCTACGCCCATGGGCCGGGACAGGGGGTGCAGATACGCAGTATTTT. Amino acid sequence: CASSLRPWAGTGGADTQYF.

This clonotype was found a few times. The rearrangement links TRBV24-1 to TRBJ2-1, with TRBD1 matching 7 bases. This CDR3 comprises 15 residues. V shed 9 bases and J 5 bases; nucleotides not matched to a gene: 12. Germline CDR1 is KGHDR and CDR2 is SFDVKD. The CDR3 DNA reads as TGTGCCACCGAACATCCGGGACAGAAAAACAATGAGCAGTTCTTC. This gives the protein CATEHPGQKNNEQFF.

This clonotype was seen many times. Here the CDR3 reads CSARGPVNQPQHF. The CDR3 DNA sequence: TGCAGTGCTAGAGGACCGGTCAATCAGCCCCAGCATTTT. This chain connects TRBV20-1 to TRBJ1-5; D unclear. Per the germline V gene, CDR1 is DFQATT and CDR2 is SNEGSKA (reference sequence). This CDR3 contains 13 residues. V lost 1 base, J lost 3 bases, and 7 bases lay in between.

The rearrangement links TRBV6-1 to TRBJ2-7, with 10 positions matching TRBD2. V dropped 7 bases and J dropped 5; count of bases not matched to a gene: 14. Germline lookup yields CDR1 MNHNS and CDR2 SASEGT. The CDR3 totals 16 residues. The CDR3 coding sequence is TGTGCCAGCAAACTCTGGGCTAGCGGGAGCGGGGACGAGCAGTACTTC. It specifies CASKLWASGSGDEQYF.

This clonotype has a handful of counts. The chain is built from TRBV30 and TRBJ1-2; no firm D call. Germline lookup yields CDR1 GTSNPN and CDR2 SVGIG (reference sequence). This CDR3 spans 12 amino acids. V dropped 1 base and J dropped 4 bases, with 7 bases sitting between them. The CDR3 region has the DNA TGTGCCTGGAGTGAACAGTTCTATGGCTACACCTTC. Residues: CAWSEQFYGYTF.

This clonotype was observed many times. This chain joins TRBV13 and TRBJ1-2, with D perhaps TRBD1 (5 bases). With 8 bases removed from V and 6 bases from J, the gap between germline ends came to 10 bases. Per germline, CDR1 PRHDT and CDR2 FYEKMQ (reference sequence). The CDR3 consists of 11 residues. The CDR3 here is CASSQGNGYTF. CDR3 DNA: TGTGCCAGCTCGCAGGGTAATGGCTACACCTTC.

This clonotype showed up many times. Here the CDR3 reads CATSRVNQPQHF. In DNA, the CDR3 is TGTGCCACCAGCAGAGTCAATCAGCCCCAGCATTTT. The rearrangement links TRBV15 to TRBJ1-5; no firm D call. The V and J ends lost 1 base and 3 bases respectively, with 1 base between them. The length of the CDR3 is 12 residues. Germline V gene sequence: CDR1 LNHNV, CDR2 YYDKDF (reference sequence). Combining the CDR3 with reference TRBV15 and TRBJ1-5 gives the whole variable domain DAMVIQNPRYQVTQFGKPVTLSCSQTLNHNVMYWYQQKSSQAPKLLFHYYDKDFNNEADTPDNFQSRRPNTSFCFLDIRSPGLGDTAMYLCATSRVNQPQHFGDGTRLSIL.

In this sample, this clonotype turned up many times. Here the CDR3 DNA reads TGTGCCAGCATCATGGGGAACATGAACACTGAAGCTTTCTTT. Amino acids: CASIMGNMNTEAFF. The chain recombines TRBV6-1 with TRBJ1-1; D unclear. Germline V gene lookup returns CDR1 MNHNS and CDR2 SASEGT. Trimming took 7 bases from V and 0 from J, leaving 12 bases between them. This CDR3 spans 14 amino acids.

Notes on this clonotype: Lacking the conserved final phenylalanine or tryptophan, this CDR3 likely reflects a read error. V gene TRBV5-5 combines with J gene TRBJ2-2; tentatively, D is TRBD2 (6 bases). The germline V gene encodes CDR1 SGHKS and CDR2 YYEKEE (reference sequence). V was shortened by 5 bases and J by 7 bases, with 21 bases between the two germline ends. The CDR3 contains 16 residues. The CDR3 DNA reads TGTGCCAGCAGATGGGGGTCGGAGGGTTTAGGCGGGGAGCTGTTTTCT. It yields the protein CASRWGSEGLGGELFS.

The V gene is TRBV12-3 or TRBV12-4, the J gene TRBJ2-7; a weak D match, TRBD2 (6 bases). The CDR3 consists of 14 residues. The V gene lost 5 bases and the J gene lost 2 bases, with 13 bases spanning the gap. This chain's CDR3 is CASSPRLGPYEQYF. The CDR3, as DNA: TGTGCCAGCAGTCCTCGACTAGGGCCCTACGAGCAGTACTTC.